This section outlines one TCR beta chain sequence together with its context. These data come from a study of blood T cell repertoires in COVID-19. As for the study in general: Sites across the United States, Italy and Spain contributed samples from acute and convalescent COVID-19. T cells, B-cell-depleted T cells, or PBMCs provided the cDNA or gDNA that served as material.

Germline assignment: CDR1 MNHEY and CDR2 SMNVEV (reference sequence). Trimming cost V 3 bases and J 0 bases, with 10 bases left between them. The CDR3 has 15 amino acids. Authors' analysis steps: Reference gene primer amplification in the assay estimated nucleated cell counts. Libraries were prepared by immunoSEQ multiplex PCR; TCRdb keeps only in-frame clonotypes and omits some of them. That table supplies the V and J calls and clone size; D and trimming were determined from the DNA. The sample includes a few hundred thousand clones, roughly nine tenths of them seen just once. The source of this sequence is a man between 18 and 35 years old with active or convalescent COVID-19. The rearrangement joins TRBV27 to TRBJ2-3; TRBD2 is a possible D gene (6 bases). Sequencing was performed on peripheral blood. The CDR3 region is CASSLRGRSTDTQYF. In DNA form, the CDR3 reads TGTGCCAGCAGTTTGCGGGGTAGAAGCACAGATACGCAGTATTTT.